This record covers a single T cell receptor (beta chain). Antigen unknown. Germline V lookup: CDR1 SGHRS, CDR2 YFSETQ. The CDR3 length is 14 residues. Trimming at V came to 4 bases and at J to 4 bases, leaving 7 bases not matched to a gene. This sample is drawn from a study of lymphopenia after photon versus proton radiotherapy. Some clones are missing from TCRdb's copy, which holds only in-frame ones; the method was immunoSEQ multiplex PCR. Here the sample spans around 42,000 clones, less than 90% being singletons. Study results and caveats: Survival link was tested only in deceased patients; proton benefit remains a possibility. Oligoclonal CD8+ Temra expansion after nadir drove photon patients' diversity drop.

The material was peripheral blood, obtained from a patient treated with photon-based radiotherapy. The chain joins TRBV5-1 to TRBJ2-7, with 8 bases fitting TRBD1. This clonotype was obtained from a man in his forties with gastric cancer. CDR3 region: CASSNRQGLYEQYF. For the CDR3, the DNA is TGCGCCAGCAGCAACAGACAGGGGCTTTACGAGCAGTACTTC.